Detailed here is one T cell receptor beta chain. No cognate antigen has been identified for it. Base qualities are not recorded, but no much larger clone differs from it by a single base. The data belong to a study of T-cell reconstitution after alpha-beta-depleted transplantation in children listed by TCRdb under 2016. In the study overall: Using TCR repertoire profiling, the study quantitatively followed how T-cell immune reconstitution unfolded in children after TCRalphabeta/CD19-depleted allogeneic hematopoietic cell transplantation.

Interpreted using the paper, the treatment or condition label stands for: allogeneic hematopoietic cell transplantation with graft depleted of TCRalphabeta T cells and CD19 B cells. The transplant recipients were children given TCRalphabeta/CD19-depleted allogeneic hematopoietic cell grafts. Results the study describes overall, beyond this receptor: Over the following months the frequencies of hyperexpanded clones went down, and after one year T-cell counts and TCRbeta diversity were mostly credited to newly produced T cells. The apparently early alphabetaT-cell count recovery about two months after transplant was reportedly dependent on only several hundred rapidly expanded clones derived from non-depleted graft cells. The high TCRbeta diversity at day 60 in some patients was ascribed to recipient T cells and intrathymic progenitors that had survived conditioning.

The library was built by means of PCR. This sample was sequenced with an Illumina HiSeq 2500. TCR library preparation used molecular barcoding, with unique molecular identifiers applied to normalize quantification of the TCRbeta repertoire. TCRdb reanalyzed the raw reads on its own, using fastp at Q25 for trimming and MiXCR for clone calling, and kept in-frame beta chains. Rows with a matching CDR3 protein are joined into one entry that keeps the most common DNA and genes. The sample has more than 5,000 distinct CDR3 sequences on record, 15% to 20% of them singletons. More than 12% of the sample is in the top ten clones. The CDR3, from cysteine to phenylalanine, totals 15 residues. The entry retains the CDR3 DNA only, 45 bases that are in frame from base 1. At the junction V is shortened by 3 bases and J by 3 bases; bases outside the gene matches: 4.

This material consisted of PBMCs, taken before TCRalphabeta/CD19-depleted stem cell transplant. This chain is built from TRBV12-3 or TRBV12-4 and TRBJ2-1; 8 central bases correspond to TRBD2. The sequence was obtained from a boy aged 2-9 years with acute lymphoblastic leukemia, due to receive a stem cell transplant. The bases are TGTGCCAGCAGTTTTGGGACTAGAGTCTACAATGAGCAGTTCTTC. Its translation reads: CASSFGTRVYNEQFF.